The present entry profiles one T cell receptor (beta chain) with its context. Expressed TCRB transcripts were sequenced after all isolated RNA was converted to cDNA. The data were produced by immunoSEQ multiplex PCR, yet TCRdb's version contains in-frame clones alone and is incomplete. There are about 150,000 clones in the sample; under 60% occur only once, and under 0.45% lies in the top ten. The source of the sample is a study of beta chain features in type 1 diabetes. Across the study: Healthy donors, compared against patients, showed similar age, gender and cell yields.

This CDR3 has 15 residues. V was trimmed by 5 bases and J by 0 bases, leaving 16 bases between them. The germline gives CDR1 GTSNPN, CDR2 SVGIG (reference sequence). The chain is built from TRBV30 and TRBJ1-2, with a tentative D call TRBD1 (6 bases). The receptor's source is a man younger than 35 in good health. Input material: Tregs from blood. As DNA, the CDR3 is TGTGCCTGGGCTACCGGGACACTTTCTAACTATGGCTACACCTTC. Protein sequence: CAWATGTLSNYGYTF.